This TCR beta chain was captured in a study of cytomegalovirus exposure and HLA in healthy donors. In the study overall: The same platform was used for the approximately 120 validation repertoires as for the approximately 720 first-cohort repertoires, as reported in a later analysis.

Only one count was recorded for this clone. This specimen includes other DNA sequences encoding the same CDR3. The CDR3 is 14 residues long. The germline CDR1 and CDR2 sequences are SGHTA and FQGNSA. Trimming left V 1 base short and J 2 bases short, with 6 bases between. Sequencing was performed with immunoSEQ multiplex PCR; in TCRdb, only in-frame clones are kept and a portion is missing. The profile shows fewer than 350,000 clones, 85% to 90% of them singletons. The sequenced material came from PBMCs. V is TRBV7-2 and J is TRBJ1-5; the D gene is possibly TRBD1 (5 bases). The receptor was isolated from a woman between 18 and 29 years old in good health and CMV-seronegative. The CDR3 nucleotides are TGTGCCAGCAGCTTAGTACAGGGCAATCAGCCCCAGCATTTT. It encodes CASSLVQGNQPQHF. Drawing the rest from reference TRBV7-2 and TRBJ1-5, the complete variable domain is GAGVSQSPSNKVTEKGKDVELRCDPISGHTALYWYRQSLGQGLEFLIYFQGNSAPDKSGLPSDRFSAERTGGSVSTLTIQRTQQEDSAVYLCASSLVQGNQPQHFGDGTRLSIL.